This is a list of T cell receptor beta chains from one sample in a study of blood T cell repertoires in COVID-19. Repertoires were generated with immunoSEQ multiplex PCR, while TCRdb's copy carries only in-frame clones and drops some. The sample has just over 350,000 clones; roughly 90% are singletons. The sample taken for sequencing was peripheral blood. These receptors all come from a woman aged 55-75 years with COVID-19, enrolled during active disease. The CDR3 runs from the conserved cysteine through the conserved F or W. A D gene is named only where the DNA matches it firmly. The size entry is marked missing in some rows and otherwise reads once, few, many or a size class.

J gene | D gene | V gene | clone size | CDR3 protein | CDR3 DNA
TRBJ1-1 | TRBD1 | TRBV5-8 | NA | CASSWRTGYTEAFF | TGTGCCAGCAGCTGGAGGACAGGGTACACTGAAGCTTTCTTT
TRBJ2-5 | NA | TRBV6-1 | NA | CASSGPNLNGEETQYF | TGTGCCAGCAGTGGGCCGAACCTGAACGGGGAAGAGACCCAGTACTTC
TRBJ1-5 | NA | TRBV30 | NA | CAWSRQDYQPQHF | TGTGCCTGGAGTAGGCAGGATTATCAGCCCCAGCATTTT
TRBJ2-5 | TRBD1 | TRBV5-1 | NA | CASSLDRGEETQYF | TGCGCCAGCAGCTTGGACAGGGGAGAGGAGACCCAGTACTTC
TRBJ2-7 | TRBD2 | TRBV7-9 | NA | CASSPRTSGAFYEQYF | TGTGCCAGCAGCCCGAGGACTAGCGGGGCTTTTTACGAGCAGTACTTC
TRBJ1-5 | NA | TRBV5-4 | NA | CASSLDGGSNQPQHF | TGTGCCAGCAGCTTGGATGGGGGGAGCAATCAGCCCCAGCATTTT
TRBJ2-7 | TRBD2 | TRBV7-2 | NA | CASSLLAGGTSYEQYF | TGTGCCAGCAGCTTATTAGCGGGGGGGACCTCCTACGAGCAGTACTTC
TRBJ1-1 | TRBD1 | TRBV6-5 | NA | CASSYFGTGGTEAFF | TGTGCCAGCAGTTACTTCGGGACAGGGGGCACTGAAGCTTTCTTT
TRBJ1-2 | TRBD1 | TRBV7-9 | NA | CASSSWTGPNYGYTF | TGTGCCAGCAGCTCCTGGACAGGGCCTAACTATGGCTACACCTTC
TRBJ1-4 | NA | TRBV5-8 | few | CASSGGRGVNEKLFF | TGTGCCAGCAGCGGTGGGAGGGGAGTTAATGAAAAACTGTTTTTT
TRBJ1-1 | TRBD1 | TRBV5-5 | NA | CASSPRQGARTEAFF | TGTGCCAGCAGCCCAAGACAGGGGGCAAGAACTGAAGCTTTCTTT
TRBJ1-2 | TRBD1 | TRBV10-3 | NA | CAISETGGGYGYTF | TGTGCCATCAGTGAGACAGGGGGGGGCTATGGCTACACCTTC
TRBJ2-3 | TRBD1 | TRBV9 | NA | CASSARSRGQDTQYF | TGTGCCAGCAGCGCCCGCTCCAGGGGGCAGGATACGCAGTATTTT
TRBJ2-2 | NA | TRBV11-3 | many | CASSLELSTNTGELFF | TGTGCCAGCAGCTTAGAGCTCAGTACGAACACCGGGGAGCTGTTTTTT
TRBJ1-5 | NA | TRBV24-1 | NA | CATSDEQGYGGNQPQHF | TGTGCCACCAGTGATGAACAGGGTTACGGGGGGAATCAGCCCCAGCATTTT
TRBJ2-3 | TRBD2 | TRBV9 | few | CASSEGLAVRDTQYF | TGTGCCAGCAGCGAGGGACTAGCGGTTAGAGATACGCAGTATTTT
TRBJ2-2 | NA | TRBV12-3/TRBV12-4 | NA | CASRNQVGELFF | TGTGCCAGCAGAAATCAGGTTGGGGAGCTGTTTTTT
TRBJ1-5 | TRBD1 | TRBV7-9 | NA | CASSLGTGRNQPQHF | TGTGCCAGCAGCCTAGGGACAGGGAGGAATCAGCCCCAGCATTTT
TRBJ1-1 | TRBD1 | TRBV19 | NA | CASRRVGTVNTEAFF | TGTGCCAGTAGGCGGGTAGGGACAGTGAACACTGAAGCTTTCTTT
TRBJ1-4 | TRBD1 | TRBV5-1 | NA | CASSLGQGEKLFF | TGCGCCAGCAGCCTTGGACAGGGCGAAAAACTGTTTTTT
TRBJ2-7 | NA | TRBV30 | NA | CAWSTLNTYEQYF | TGTGCCTGGAGTACTCTAAATACTTACGAGCAGTACTTC
TRBJ2-1 | TRBD2 | TRBV2 | NA | CASRDLAGGLPGEQFF | TGTGCCAGCAGAGATCTAGCGGGGGGGCTCCCGGGTGAGCAGTTCTTC
TRBJ2-3 | TRBD1 | TRBV9 | NA | CASSEYGQGGSDTQYF | TGTGCCAGCAGCGAATATGGACAGGGGGGCTCAGATACGCAGTATTTT
TRBJ1-2 | NA | TRBV10-2 | NA | CASSESAGKNYGYTF | TGCGCCAGCAGTGAGTCCGCAGGGAAAAACTATGGCTACACCTTC
TRBJ1-1 | NA | TRBV19 | NA | CASSIGQYGTEAFF | TGTGCCAGTAGTATCGGACAGTACGGGACTGAAGCTTTCTTT
TRBJ1-2 | TRBD1 | TRBV6-5 | few | CASSMGQLLYGYTF | TGTGCCAGCAGTATGGGACAGCTCCTCTATGGCTACACCTTC
TRBJ2-7 | NA | TRBV7-9 | NA | CASSSNKNGQHAYEQYF | TGTGCCAGCAGCTCTAATAAAAACGGACAGCACGCCTACGAGCAGTACTTC
TRBJ2-7 | TRBD1 | TRBV5-1 | NA | CASSSRDRGPYEQYF | TGCGCCAGCAGCTCCCGGGACAGGGGTCCCTACGAGCAGTACTTC
TRBJ1-2 | TRBD1 | TRBV3-1/TRBV3-2 | NA | CASSLRGLGYTF | TGTGCCAGCAGTCTTAGGGGGCTTGGCTACACCTTC
TRBJ1-2 | NA | TRBV6-2/TRBV6-3 | few | CASSRQVLATYGYTF | TGTGCCAGCAGTAGACAGGTCCTTGCGACCTATGGCTACACCTTC
TRBJ1-2 | NA | TRBV6-2/TRBV6-3 | few | CASSFQLDSPYGYTF | TGTGCCAGCAGTTTCCAATTGGACAGCCCCTATGGCTACACCTTC
TRBJ2-7 | NA | TRBV19 | NA | CASRGLLGEQYF | TGTGCCAGTAGGGGACTTTTGGGCGAGCAGTACTTC
TRBJ2-7 | TRBD1 | TRBV18 | NA | CATSGTGSYEQYF | TGTGCCACGTCCGGGACAGGAAGCTACGAGCAGTACTTC
TRBJ1-1 | NA | TRBV5-6 | NA | CASSFGRGNTEAFF | TGTGCCAGCAGCTTTGGGCGGGGTAACACTGAAGCTTTCTTT
TRBJ1-1 | TRBD1 | TRBV7-8 | NA | CASSLVGAGGEAFF | TGTGCCAGCAGCTTAGTGGGGGCAGGGGGTGAAGCTTTCTTT
TRBJ1-2 | NA | TRBV2 | NA | CASSGTPRYGYTF | TGTGCCAGCAGCGGGACACCTCGGTATGGCTACACCTTC
TRBJ2-2 | TRBD2 | TRBV9 | NA | CASRGLTNTGELFF | TGTGCCAGCAGGGGACTAACGAACACCGGGGAGCTGTTTTTT
TRBJ2-1 | NA | TRBV7-2 | NA | CASSLSGVTYNEQFF | TGTGCCAGCAGCTTATCGGGGGTTACCTACAATGAGCAGTTCTTC
TRBJ2-5 | TRBD1 | TRBV7-9 | few | CASSPRQGKQETQYF | TGTGCCAGCAGCCCACGACAGGGAAAACAAGAGACCCAGTACTTC
TRBJ2-7 | NA | TRBV3-1/TRBV3-2 | NA | CASSQGLAGTYEQYF | TGTGCCAGCAGCCAAGGATTGGCGGGGACCTACGAGCAGTACTTC
TRBJ2-2 | NA | TRBV7-9 | NA | CASSLGLAVFLSGELFF | TGTGCCAGCAGCTTGGGCTTAGCGGTGTTCCTGAGTGGGGAGCTGTTTTTT
TRBJ1-6 | NA | TRBV6-5 | NA | CASSLPGHGNNSPLHF | TGTGCCAGCAGTTTACCGGGACACGGAAATAATTCACCCCTCCACTTT
TRBJ2-1 | TRBD2 | TRBV19 | NA | CASSPRPRSGGPGNEQFF | TGTGCCAGTAGTCCCCGACCCCGTAGCGGGGGGCCGGGAAATGAGCAGTTCTTC
TRBJ1-2 | NA | TRBV3-1/TRBV3-2 | NA | CASSQSTAYTF | TGTGCCAGCAGCCAAAGCACAGCCTACACCTTC
TRBJ2-1 | TRBD1 | TRBV18 | NA | CASSRGGGSGGYNEQFF | TGTGCCAGCTCACGCGGAGGCGGGTCAGGGGGCTACAATGAGCAGTTCTTC
TRBJ1-2 | TRBD1 | TRBV27 | NA | CASSRDRLNYGYTF | TGTGCCAGCAGTAGGGACAGACTTAACTATGGCTACACCTTC
TRBJ2-7 | TRBD1 | TRBV11-3 | once | CASSLGTGAHEQYF | TGTGCCAGCAGCCTTGGGACAGGGGCCCACGAGCAGTACTTC
TRBJ1-6 | NA | TRBV30 | NA | CAWQGNSPLHF | TGTGCCTGGCAGGGGAATTCACCCCTCCACTTT
TRBJ2-4 | NA | TRBV11-3 | NA | CASSPKPRNPGAKNIQYF | TGTGCCAGCAGCCCTAAACCACGCAACCCAGGGGCCAAAAACATTCAGTACTTC
TRBJ1-6 | NA | TRBV6-2/TRBV6-3 | NA | CASTYSRSSYNSPLHF | TGTGCCAGCACCTACTCACGGAGCTCCTATAATTCACCCCTCCACTTT
TRBJ2-3 | TRBD1 | TRBV18 | many | CASSLRAPGQGAGNTQYF | TGTGCCAGCTCACTGCGGGCCCCGGGACAGGGGGCAGGGAATACGCAGTATTTT
TRBJ1-6 | NA | TRBV12-3/TRBV12-4 | NA | CASRQDGDSPLHF | TGTGCCAGCCGACAGGATGGAGATTCACCCCTCCACTTT
TRBJ2-5 | NA | TRBV15 | few | CATSRSGAGWETQYF | TGTGCCACCAGCAGAAGTGGGGCGGGGTGGGAGACCCAGTACTTC
TRBJ1-2 | NA | TRBV29-1 | NA | CSVALGGAYTGGYTF | TGCAGCGTGGCCCTGGGGGGGGCTTATACGGGTGGCTACACCTTC